This paragraph covers one TCR beta chain sequence. It has no known antigen specificity. One base away there is no much larger clone; base qualities are not given. The immunoSEQ assay was applied to genomic DNA to generate the TCR beta chain sequences. The original pipeline was this. CDR3 sequences that did not begin with the conserved framework cysteine at position 104 were removed by hand. Clonality was calculated as one minus the normalized Shannon's Diversity Index, with values ranging from 0 (maximal diversity) to 1 (oligoclonal). To check whether a given CDR3 had different frequencies in two samples, for example brain versus blood, chi-squared comparison-of-proportions tests were used. Public clonotypes were found through immuneACCESS searches, while the VDJdb browser was used to judge similarity to known antiviral clonotypes. Drawn from immuneACCESS, this table holds only the in-frame rearrangements with V and J called that TCRdb kept. Clones are partly lost; checked studies trace under half to an unresolved V gene and leave the rest unexplained. V, J and clone size derive from that table, while D and trimming were established from the DNA sequence. This sample comprises 340,000 or so clones, more than 85% of them detected only once. 5.7% of the sample is taken by the ten largest.

This sample was included in a study of brain T cells in children with intractable seizures (dated by TCRdb to the early 2020s). Regarding the complete study: A NanoString immunology panel was first used to screen resected brain tissue from about 56 pediatric epilepsy surgery cases for immune gene transcripts. About 70% of the 12 selected surgery cases also had pre-surgery blood sequenced, which left four cases with brain tissue only.

Study-wide conclusions, independent of this receptor: Because sequencing depth differed between pre- and post-surgery blood, the absence of clones from the pre-surgery sample may reflect undersampling. Viral specificity was inferred solely from CDR3 sequence similarity, and the HCMV serostatus of the patients was not known.

The sample's time point label, decoded: blood from clinic visit 5 months post-surgery; TSC patient then seizure free. The surgery cases with the highest brain T cell transcript signatures were chosen for TCR beta chain sequencing of brain tissue, and also of blood when blood was available. Before surgery, the patients had been given at least one anti-epileptic drug. The TCR-sequenced patients were children whose drug-resistant epilepsy was caused by tuberous sclerosis complex, focal cortical dysplasia, Rasmussen encephalitis or hemimegalencephaly. The Monarch genomic DNA purification kit was used to extract bulk genomic DNA from unsorted brain tissue and from whole blood. Specimen: peripheral blood, collected more than 4 months after surgery. The origin of this receptor is a boy under two years old with tuberous sclerosis and intractable seizures.

The CDR3 loop reads CASSQGASGHTDTQYF. The DNA sequence is given as TGTGCCAGCTCACAGGGGGCTAGCGGCCACACAGATACGCAGTATTTT. In this chain, TRBV18 is recombined with TRBJ2-3, with the D gene tentatively TRBD1 or TRBD2, based on 7 matching bases in each. According to the germline V gene, CDR1 reads KGHSH and CDR2 reads LQKENI. The germline ends are 16 bases apart after V is trimmed by 4 bases and J by 2 bases. Reading from cysteine to phenylalanine, the CDR3 counts 16 amino acids. Only the CDR3 DNA is retained, 48 bases long and in frame from the first base.